Sequencing of this T cell receptor beta chain was carried out in a study of read filtering for tumor transcriptome and immune sequencing. Study-level background: Patients were some 16 male and about 14 female, mean age about 65 years, range about 47 to 85. Whole-transcriptome libraries were prepared after DNase treatment. Findings and limits, study-wide: Without single-read clonotypes, shared clonotype proportions correlated more between IR-seq and RNA-seq. Even smaller IR-seq throughput identified most shared clonotypes.

This clonotype was counted ten times or more. What it binds is not known. Germline V gene sequence: CDR1 SGHTA, CDR2 FQGNSA. The CDR3 has 15 amino acids. V shed 5 bases and J shed 2 bases, with 14 bases lying between them. This library used around 400 ng RNA and molecular barcoded adaptors spanning alpha/delta and beta/gamma chains. Via MiXCR, TCRdb re-called the reads, giving one row per CDR3 protein. The repertoire holds roughly 90,000 distinct CDR3 sequences, with under 25% as singletons. V and J are TRBV7-2 and TRBJ2-3; D is possibly TRBD1 or TRBD2 (5 bases each). This TCR was sampled from a donor at least 40 years old with multiple myeloma. Specimen: a population of CD138-negative cells sorted from bone marrow. The CDR3 DNA follows: TGTGCCAGCAGCCCTTGGGACCGTTCCACAGATACGCAGTATTTT. Encoded protein: CASSPWDRSTDTQYF. The entire variable domain, with the rest obtained from reference TRBV7-2 and TRBJ2-3, is as follows: GAGVSQSPSNKVTEKGKDVELRCDPISGHTALYWYRQSLGQGLEFLIYFQGNSAPDKSGLPSDRFSAERTGGSVSTLTIQRTQQEDSAVYLCASSPWDRSTDTQYFGPGTRLTVL.